Here is one T cell receptor beta chain with its context. Its antigen is as yet unknown. From germline, CDR1 is LNHDA and CDR2 SQIVND (reference sequence). V was trimmed by 4 bases and J by 4 bases, leaving 10 bases between them. The CDR3 is 13 residues long. This entry is derived from a study of cytomegalovirus exposure and HLA in healthy donors. Primers for the PCR totalled 60 Vbeta and 13 Jbeta. TCRdb's copy holds only in-frame clones and misses some; the assay was immunoSEQ multiplex PCR. The sample gives about 130,000 clones, roughly 80% of which show up once; around 1.2% is in the top ten. Findings of the study overall: Sequencing depth roughly uniform across donors was assumed in presence/absence analyses. One later analysis reportedly identified an Asian-associated ancestry cluster that showed fewer N-insertions than the roughly 670-donor mean. Data from an earlier analysis indicated that most TCR beta V segments were productive either about 87% or about 30% of the time.

The receptor was derived from a man over 45 in good health and CMV-seronegative. Sequenced: PBMCs. The chain has TRBV19 and TRBJ1-1, with D possibly being TRBD1 (6 bases). The CDR3 region has the DNA TGTGCCAGTAGTAGAGAAGGGGGCACTGAAGCTTTCTTT. It codes for CASSREGGTEAFF.